The entry below gives a single T cell receptor (beta chain) sequence along with its context. These data originate in a study of blood T cell repertoires in COVID-19. About the study: T cells, B-cell-depleted T cells, or PBMCs provided the cDNA or gDNA that served as material.

The V gene's germline CDR1 is SGHRS and CDR2 YFSETQ. The CDR3 loop spans 18 amino acids. V dropped 4 bases and J dropped 2; count of bases not matched to a gene: 11. Original analysis: By means of reference gene primer amplification, nucleated cell counts were estimated. Libraries were prepared by immunoSEQ multiplex PCR; TCRdb keeps only in-frame clonotypes and omits some of them. V and J calls and clone size are given by that table; D and trimming were obtained from the DNA. The sample gives about 20,000 clones, 88% of which show up once; more than 3% is in the top ten. The chain couples TRBV5-1 to TRBJ2-7; 14 bases fit TRBD2. The origin of this receptor is a human donor in a cohort sampled during active COVID-19. The sequencing input was peripheral blood. CDR3 DNA: TGCGCCAGCAGCCCCAGACTAGCGGGAGGGGGGTATACCTACGAGCAGTACTTC. It codes for CASSPRLAGGGYTYEQYF.